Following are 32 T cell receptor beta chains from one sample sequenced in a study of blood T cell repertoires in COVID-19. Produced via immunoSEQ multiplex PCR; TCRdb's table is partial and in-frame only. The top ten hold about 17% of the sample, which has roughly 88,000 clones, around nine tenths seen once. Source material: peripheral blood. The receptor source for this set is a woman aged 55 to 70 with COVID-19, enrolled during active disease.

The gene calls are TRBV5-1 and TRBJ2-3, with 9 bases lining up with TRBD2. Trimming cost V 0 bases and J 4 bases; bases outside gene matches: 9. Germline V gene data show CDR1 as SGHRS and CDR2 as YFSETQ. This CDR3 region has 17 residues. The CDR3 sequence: CASSLATGGGAADTQYF. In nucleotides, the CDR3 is TGCGCCAGCAGCTTGGCCACGGGCGGGGGGGCAGCAGATACGCAGTATTTT.

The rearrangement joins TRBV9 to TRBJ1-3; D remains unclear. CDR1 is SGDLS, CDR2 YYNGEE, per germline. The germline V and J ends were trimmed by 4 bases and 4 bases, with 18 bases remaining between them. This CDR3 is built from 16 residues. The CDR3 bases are TGTGCCAGCAGCCGTGTTACGGGGTCAGCCGGAAACACCATATATTTT. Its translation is CASSRVTGSAGNTIYF.

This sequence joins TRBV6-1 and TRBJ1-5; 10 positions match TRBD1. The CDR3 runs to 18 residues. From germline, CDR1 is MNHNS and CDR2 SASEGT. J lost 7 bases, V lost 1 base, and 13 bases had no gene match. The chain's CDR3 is CASSEEGPGTGADQPQHF. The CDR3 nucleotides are TGTGCCAGCAGTGAAGAGGGGCCAGGGACAGGGGCAGACCAGCCCCAGCATTTT.

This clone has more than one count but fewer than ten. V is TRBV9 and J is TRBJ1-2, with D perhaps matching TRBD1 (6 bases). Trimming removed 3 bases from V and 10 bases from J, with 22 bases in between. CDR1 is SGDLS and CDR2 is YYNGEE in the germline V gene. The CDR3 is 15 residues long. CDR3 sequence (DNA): TGTGCCAGCAGCGGAGGGGGTCTGGCAGGGAAAGACTACACCTTC. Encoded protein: CASSGGGLAGKDYTF. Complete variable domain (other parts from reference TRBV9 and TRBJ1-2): DSGVTQTPKHLITATGQRVTLRCSPRSGDLSVYWYQQSLDQGLQFLIQYYNGEERAKGNILERFSAQQFPDLHSELNLSSLELGDSALYFCASSGGGLAGKDYTFGSGTRLTVV.

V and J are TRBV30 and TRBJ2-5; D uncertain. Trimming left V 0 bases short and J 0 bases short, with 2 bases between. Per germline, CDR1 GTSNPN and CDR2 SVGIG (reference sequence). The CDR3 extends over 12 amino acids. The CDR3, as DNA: TGTGCCTGGAGTGTCTACCAAGAGACCCAGTACTTC. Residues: CAWSVYQETQYF.

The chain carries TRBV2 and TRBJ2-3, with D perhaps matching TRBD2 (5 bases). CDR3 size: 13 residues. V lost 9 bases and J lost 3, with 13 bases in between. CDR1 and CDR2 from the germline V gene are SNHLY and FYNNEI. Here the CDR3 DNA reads TGTGCCAGTTCGGAGGTTGGGACAGATACGCAGTATTTT. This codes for CASSEVGTDTQYF.

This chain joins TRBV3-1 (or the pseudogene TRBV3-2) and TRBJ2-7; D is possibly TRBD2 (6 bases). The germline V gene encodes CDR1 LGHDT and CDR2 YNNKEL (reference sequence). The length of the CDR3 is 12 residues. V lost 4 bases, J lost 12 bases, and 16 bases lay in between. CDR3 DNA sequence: TGTGCCAGCAGCCCCGGGCCGGGAGCCACGTACTTC. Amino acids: CASSPGPGATYF.

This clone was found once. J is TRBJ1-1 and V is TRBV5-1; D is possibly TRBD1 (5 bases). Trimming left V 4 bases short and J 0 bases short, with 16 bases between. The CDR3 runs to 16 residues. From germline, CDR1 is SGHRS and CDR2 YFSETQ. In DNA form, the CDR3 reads TGCGCCAGCAGCCCACGACAGTCCCTTCTGAACACTGAAGCTTTCTTT. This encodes CASSPRQSLLNTEAFF.

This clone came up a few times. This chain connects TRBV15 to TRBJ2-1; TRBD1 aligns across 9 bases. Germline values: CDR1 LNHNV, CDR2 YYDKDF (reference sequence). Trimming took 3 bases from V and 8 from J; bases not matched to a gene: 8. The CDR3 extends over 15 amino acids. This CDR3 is CATSSHQGQGYEQFF. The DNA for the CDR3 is TGTGCCACCAGCAGCCACCAGGGACAGGGTTATGAGCAGTTCTTC.

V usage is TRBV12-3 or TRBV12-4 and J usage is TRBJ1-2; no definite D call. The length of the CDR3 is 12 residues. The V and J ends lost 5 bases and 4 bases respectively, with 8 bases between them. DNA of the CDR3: TGTGCCAGCAGTCAATACACCTATGGCTACACCTTC. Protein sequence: CASSQYTYGYTF.

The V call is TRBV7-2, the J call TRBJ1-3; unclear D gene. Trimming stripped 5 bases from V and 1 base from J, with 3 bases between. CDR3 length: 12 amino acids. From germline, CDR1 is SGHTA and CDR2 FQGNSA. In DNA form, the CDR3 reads TGTGCCAGCAGCCCGTCTGGAAACACCATATATTTT. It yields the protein CASSPSGNTIYF.

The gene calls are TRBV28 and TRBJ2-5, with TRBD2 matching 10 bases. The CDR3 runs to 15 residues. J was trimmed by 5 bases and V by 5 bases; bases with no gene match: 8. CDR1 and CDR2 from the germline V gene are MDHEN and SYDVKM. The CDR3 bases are TGTGCCAGCAGTCCCCCACTAGCGGGGTCCGAGACCCAGTACTTC. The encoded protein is CASSPPLAGSETQYF.

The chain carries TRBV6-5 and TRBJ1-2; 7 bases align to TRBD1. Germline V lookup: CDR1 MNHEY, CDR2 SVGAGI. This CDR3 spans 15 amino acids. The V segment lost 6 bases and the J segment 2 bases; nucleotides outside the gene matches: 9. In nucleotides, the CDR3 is TGTGCCAGCAGCCCCCGGACAGGCAGCAACTATGGCTACACCTTC. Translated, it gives CASSPRTGSNYGYTF.

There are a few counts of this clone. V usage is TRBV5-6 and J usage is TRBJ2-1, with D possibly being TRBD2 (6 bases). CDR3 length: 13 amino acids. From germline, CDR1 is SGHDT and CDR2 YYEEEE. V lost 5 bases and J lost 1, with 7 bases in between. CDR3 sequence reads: CASSRGSYNEQFF. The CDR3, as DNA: TGTGCCAGCAGTCGGGGGTCCTACAATGAGCAGTTCTTC.

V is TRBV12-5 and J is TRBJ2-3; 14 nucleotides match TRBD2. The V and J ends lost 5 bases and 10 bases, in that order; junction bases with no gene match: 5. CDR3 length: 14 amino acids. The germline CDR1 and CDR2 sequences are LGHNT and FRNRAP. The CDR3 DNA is TGTGCTAGTGGTCTGACTAGCGGGGGGGTTGCGCAGTATTTT. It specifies CASGLTSGGVAQYF.

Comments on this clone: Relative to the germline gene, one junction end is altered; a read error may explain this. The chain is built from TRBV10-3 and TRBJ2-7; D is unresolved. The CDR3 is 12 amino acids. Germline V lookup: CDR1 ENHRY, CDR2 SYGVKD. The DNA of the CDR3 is TGTGCCATCAGTGAGACCTCCTACGGGCAGTACTTC. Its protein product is CAISETSYGQYF.

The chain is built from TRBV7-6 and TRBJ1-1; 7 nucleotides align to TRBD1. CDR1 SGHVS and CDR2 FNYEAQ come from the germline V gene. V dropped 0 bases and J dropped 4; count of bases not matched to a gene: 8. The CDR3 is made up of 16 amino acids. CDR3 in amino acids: CASSLAEVAGGTEAFF. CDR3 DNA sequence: TGTGCCAGCAGCTTAGCAGAGGTGGCAGGGGGCACTGAAGCTTTCTTT.

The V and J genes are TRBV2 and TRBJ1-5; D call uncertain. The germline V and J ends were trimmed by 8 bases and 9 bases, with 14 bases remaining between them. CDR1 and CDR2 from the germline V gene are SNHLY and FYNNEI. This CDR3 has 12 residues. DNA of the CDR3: TGTGCCAGCTTGGGAGAAGCAGGGCCCCAGCATTTT. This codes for CASLGEAGPQHF.

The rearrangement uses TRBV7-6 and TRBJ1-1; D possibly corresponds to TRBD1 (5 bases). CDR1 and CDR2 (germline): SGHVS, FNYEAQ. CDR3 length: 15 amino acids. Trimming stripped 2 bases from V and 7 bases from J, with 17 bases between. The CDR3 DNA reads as TGTGCCAGCAGCTTATCACGTACGTGGGGCGGTGAAGCTTTCTTT. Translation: CASSLSRTWGGEAFF.

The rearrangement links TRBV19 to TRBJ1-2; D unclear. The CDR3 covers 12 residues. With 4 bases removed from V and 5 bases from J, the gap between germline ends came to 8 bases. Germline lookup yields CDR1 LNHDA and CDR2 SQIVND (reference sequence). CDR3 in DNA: TGTGCCAGTAGTACGGGTCGATATGGCTACACCTTC. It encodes CASSTGRYGYTF.

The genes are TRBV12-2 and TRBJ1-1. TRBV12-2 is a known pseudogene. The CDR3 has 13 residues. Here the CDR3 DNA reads TGTGCACAGGTCCCACAGGGAGGGACTGAAGCTTTCTTT. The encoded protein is CAQVPQGGTEAFF.

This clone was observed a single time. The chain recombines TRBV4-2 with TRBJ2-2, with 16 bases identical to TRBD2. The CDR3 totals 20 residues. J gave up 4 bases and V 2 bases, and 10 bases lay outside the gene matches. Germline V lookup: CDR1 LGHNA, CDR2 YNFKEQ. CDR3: CASSQNPGTSGGAATGELFF. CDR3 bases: TGTGCCAGCAGCCAAAACCCCGGGACTAGCGGGGGGGCCGCCACCGGGGAGCTGTTTTTT.

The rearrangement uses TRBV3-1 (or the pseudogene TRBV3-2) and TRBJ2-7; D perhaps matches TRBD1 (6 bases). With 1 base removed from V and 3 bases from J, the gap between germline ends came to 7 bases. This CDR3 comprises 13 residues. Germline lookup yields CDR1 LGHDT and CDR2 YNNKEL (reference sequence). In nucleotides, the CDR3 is TGTGCCAGCAGCCAAGCCAGGGGCTACGAGCAGTACTTC. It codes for CASSQARGYEQYF.

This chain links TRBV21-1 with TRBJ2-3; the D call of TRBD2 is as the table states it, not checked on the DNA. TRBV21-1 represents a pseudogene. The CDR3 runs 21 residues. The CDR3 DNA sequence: TGTGCCAGCAGCAAAGTAGAGTCCGGGACTAGCGGGGGCCCTAGCACAGATACGCAGTATTTT. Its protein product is CASSKVESGTSGGPSTDTQYF.

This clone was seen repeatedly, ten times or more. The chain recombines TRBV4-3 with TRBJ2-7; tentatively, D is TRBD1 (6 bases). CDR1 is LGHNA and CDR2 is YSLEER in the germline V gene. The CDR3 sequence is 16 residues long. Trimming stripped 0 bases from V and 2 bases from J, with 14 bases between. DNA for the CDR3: TGCGCCAGCAGCCAAGATTCTCGGTCAGGGGCCTACGAGCAGTACTTC. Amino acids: CASSQDSRSGAYEQYF.

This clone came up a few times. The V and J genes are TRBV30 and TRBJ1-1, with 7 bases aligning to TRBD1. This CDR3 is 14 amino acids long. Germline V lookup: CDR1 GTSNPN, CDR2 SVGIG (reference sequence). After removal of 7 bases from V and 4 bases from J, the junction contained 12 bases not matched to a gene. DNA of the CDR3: TGTGCCTTCCTCGGGACAGCCATTGGCACTGAAGCTTTCTTT. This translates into CAFLGTAIGTEAFF.

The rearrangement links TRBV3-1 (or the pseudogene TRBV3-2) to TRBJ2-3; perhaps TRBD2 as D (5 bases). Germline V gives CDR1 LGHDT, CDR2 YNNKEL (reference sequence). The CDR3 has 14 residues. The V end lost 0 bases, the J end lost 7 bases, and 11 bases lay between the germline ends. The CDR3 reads CASSQDPGLYTQYF. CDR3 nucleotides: TGTGCCAGCAGCCAAGATCCCGGACTGTATACGCAGTATTTT.

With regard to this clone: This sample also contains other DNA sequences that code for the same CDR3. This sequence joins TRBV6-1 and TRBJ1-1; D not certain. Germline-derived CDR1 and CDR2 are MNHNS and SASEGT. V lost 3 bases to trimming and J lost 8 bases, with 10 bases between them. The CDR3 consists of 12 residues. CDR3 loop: CASSEFTREAFF. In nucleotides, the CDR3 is TGTGCCAGCAGTGAGTTCACCAGGGAAGCTTTCTTT.

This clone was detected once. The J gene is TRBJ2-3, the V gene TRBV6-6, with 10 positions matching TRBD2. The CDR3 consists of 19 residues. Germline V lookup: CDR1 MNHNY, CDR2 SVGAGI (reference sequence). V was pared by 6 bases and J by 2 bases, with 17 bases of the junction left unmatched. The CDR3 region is CASRRAGGPWRSTTDTQYF. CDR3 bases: TGTGCCAGCAGACGAGCGGGGGGGCCTTGGAGGAGTACCACAGATACGCAGTATTTT.

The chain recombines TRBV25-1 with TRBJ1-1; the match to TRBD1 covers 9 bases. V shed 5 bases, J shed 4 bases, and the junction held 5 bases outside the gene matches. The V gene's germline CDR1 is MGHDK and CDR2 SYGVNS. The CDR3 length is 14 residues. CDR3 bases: TGTGCCAGCAGTAAACAGGGGGCGGGCACTGAAGCTTTCTTT. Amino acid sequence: CASSKQGAGTEAFF.

CDR3 in DNA: TGTGCCAGCAGTGCCAGGACAGGAGGCACAGATACGCAGTATTTT. Amino acids: CASSARTGGTDTQYF. This chain links TRBV2 with TRBJ2-3, with 7 bases fitting TRBD1. CDR3 size: 15 residues. The ends lost 4 bases at V and 1 base at J; junction bases unmatched: 5. CDR1 is SNHLY and CDR2 is FYNNEI in the germline V gene.

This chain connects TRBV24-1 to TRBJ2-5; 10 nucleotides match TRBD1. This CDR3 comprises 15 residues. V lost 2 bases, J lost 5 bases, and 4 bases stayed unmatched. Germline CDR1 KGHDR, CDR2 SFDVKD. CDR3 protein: CATSDSTGGGETQYF. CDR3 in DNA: TGTGCCACCAGTGATTCGACAGGGGGCGGGGAGACCCAGTACTTC.